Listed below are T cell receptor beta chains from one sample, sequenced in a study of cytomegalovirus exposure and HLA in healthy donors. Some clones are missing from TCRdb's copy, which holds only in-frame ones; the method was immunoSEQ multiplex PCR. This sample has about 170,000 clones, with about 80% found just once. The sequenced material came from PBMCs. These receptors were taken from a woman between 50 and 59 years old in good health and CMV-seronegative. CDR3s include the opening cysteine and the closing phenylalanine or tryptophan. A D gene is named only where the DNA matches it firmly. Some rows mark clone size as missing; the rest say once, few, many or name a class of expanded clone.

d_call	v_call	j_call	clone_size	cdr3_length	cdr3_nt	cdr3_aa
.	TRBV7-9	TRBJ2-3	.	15	TGTGCCAGCAGCTTAGGCCCCAGGAACTTAGATACGCAGTATTTT	CASSLGPRNLDTQYF
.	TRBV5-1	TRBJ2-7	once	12	TGCGCCAGCAGCTTGGAAGGGGACGAGCAGTACTTC	CASSLEGDEQYF
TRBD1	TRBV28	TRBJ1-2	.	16	TGTGCCAGCAGTCCGCCTGACAGGGGGCGTAACTATGGCTACACCTTC	CASSPPDRGRNYGYTF
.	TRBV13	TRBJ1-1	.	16	TGTGCCAGCAGCTTAGGCCGCGGGGGCGCGGGGGCTGAAGCTTTCTTT	CASSLGRGGAGAEAFF
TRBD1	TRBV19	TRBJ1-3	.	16	TGTGCCAGTAGTACACGGCAGGGGGCATCGGGAAACACCATATATTTT	CASSTRQGASGNTIYF
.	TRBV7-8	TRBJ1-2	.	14	TGTGCCAGCAGCTTATTAGGGCAGGGAAATGGCTACACCTTC	CASSLLGQGNGYTF
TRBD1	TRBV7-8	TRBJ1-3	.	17	TGTGCCAGCAGCGCGCGGGACAGCTTAGAGATCGGAAACACCATATATTTT	CASSARDSLEIGNTIYF
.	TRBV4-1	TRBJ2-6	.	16	TGCGCCAGCAGCCAAGATGCGGCCTCTGGGGCCAACGTCCTGACTTTC	CASSQDAASGANVLTF
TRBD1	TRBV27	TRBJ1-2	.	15	TGTGCCAGCAGTCCAAGGGCAGGGGGCATCTATGGCTACACCTTC	CASSPRAGGIYGYTF
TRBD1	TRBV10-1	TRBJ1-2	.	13	TGCGCCAGCAGCTACGACAGGGACTATGGCTACACCTTC	CASSYDRDYGYTF
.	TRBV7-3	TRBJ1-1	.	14	TGTGCCAGCAGGCGGGGGCCCATGAACACTGAAGCTTTCTTT	CASRRGPMNTEAFF
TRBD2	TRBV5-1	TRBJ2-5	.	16	TGCGCCAGCAGCAACCTAGCGGGCGCCGTCGGGGAGACCCAGTACTTC	CASSNLAGAVGETQYF
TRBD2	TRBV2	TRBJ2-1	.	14	TGTGCCAGCAGTGGGACTAGCGTCCGGAATGAGCAGTTCTTC	CASSGTSVRNEQFF
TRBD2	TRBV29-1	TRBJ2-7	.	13	TGCAGCGTTTGTCTAGCGGTTACCTACGAGCAGTACTTC	CSVCLAVTYEQYF
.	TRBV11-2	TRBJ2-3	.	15	TGTGCCAGCAGTCAAAAGAGGGGGGGTAGAGATACGCAGTATTTT	CASSQKRGGRDTQYF
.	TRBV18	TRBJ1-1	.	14	TGTGCCAGCTCACCACAGGGGGTGAACACTGAAGCTTTCTTT	CASSPQGVNTEAFF
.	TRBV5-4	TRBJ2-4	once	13	TGTGCCAGCAGCTTGGCCGGGGAAAACATTCAGTACTTC	CASSLAGENIQYF
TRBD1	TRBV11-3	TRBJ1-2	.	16	TGTGCCAGCAGCCGAATCCGGACAGGGAGCAACTATGGCTACACCTTC	CASSRIRTGSNYGYTF
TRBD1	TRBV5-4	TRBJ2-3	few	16	TGTGCCAGCAGCCCCGGGACAGGGGGCCCCACAGATACGCAGTATTTT	CASSPGTGGPTDTQYF
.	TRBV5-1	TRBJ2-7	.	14	TGCGCCAGCAGCAGTTTAGTAAGCTCCTACGAGCAGTACTTC	CASSSLVSSYEQYF
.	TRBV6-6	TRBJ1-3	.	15	TGTGCCAGCAGTTACTTAGACACCTCTGGAAACACCATATATTTT	CASSYLDTSGNTIYF
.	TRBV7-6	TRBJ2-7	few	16	TGTGCCAGCAGCTTAAACGCGGCAGGGCTGGGCTACGAGCAGTACTTC	CASSLNAAGLGYEQYF
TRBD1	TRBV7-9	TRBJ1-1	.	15	TGTTCCAGCAGCTCCCCCGGGACAGTTCGAACTGAAGCTTTCTTT	CSSSSPGTVRTEAFF
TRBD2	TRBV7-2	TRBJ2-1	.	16	TGTGCCAGCAGCTTAGGTGGTAGCGGGACTTACAATGAGCAGTTCTTC	CASSLGGSGTYNEQFF
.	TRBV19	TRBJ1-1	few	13	TGTGCCAGTAGTATCGGGATGAACACTGAAGCTTTCTTT	CASSIGMNTEAFF
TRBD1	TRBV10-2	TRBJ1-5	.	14	TGCGCCAGCAGATTAGGACAGGGGAACCAGCCCCAGCATTTT	CASRLGQGNQPQHF
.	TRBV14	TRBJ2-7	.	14	TGTGCCAGCAGCCAACTTGGAGAGACCTACGAGCAGTACTTC	CASSQLGETYEQYF
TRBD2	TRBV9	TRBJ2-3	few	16	TGTGCCAGCAGCGTAGAGCGGGGGGTGGGGACAGATACGCAGTATTTT	CASSVERGVGTDTQYF
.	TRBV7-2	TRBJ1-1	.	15	TGTGCCAGCAGCTTATCGGCCAGGTCGAACACTGAAGCTTTCTTT	CASSLSARSNTEAFF